This is a list of T cell receptor beta chains from one sample in a study of T-cell memory formation after mild COVID-19. TCRdb re-called the 5' RACE reads through MiXCR, storing one row per CDR3 protein. The table has about 560,000 distinct CDR3 sequences, roughly 17% seen once. The material sequenced was PBMCs or a T cell subset sorted from them (not recorded which). These receptors were collected from an adult woman who had mild COVID-19 (a few samples of this study predate the infection). Cell type and time point are not known. CDR3s include the opening cysteine and the closing phenylalanine or tryptophan. The D gene is left open where the match is weak. Clone size is given for some rows only: seen once, a few or many times, or a class if the clone is expanded.

d_call	clone_size	j_call	v_call	cdr3_nt	cdr3_aa
-	-	TRBJ1-5	TRBV6-2/TRBV6-3	TGTGCCAGCAGTTACGCCACAGGGTTCAATCAGCCCCAGCATTTT	CASSYATGFNQPQHF
-	-	TRBJ2-1	TRBV20-1	TGCAGTGCCAGATCCTGGAAGGATGAGCAGTTCTTC	CSARSWKDEQFF
-	few	TRBJ1-1	TRBV19	TGTGCCAGTAGTATGGGAAGGGGCCTTAAGGCTGAAGCTTTCTTT	CASSMGRGLKAEAFF
-	-	TRBJ1-1	TRBV27	TGTGCCAGCAGTTTATCCCTTTTTTACCCTGGGGACACTGAAGCTTTCTTT	CASSLSLFYPGDTEAFF
-	-	TRBJ1-5	TRBV7-2	TGTGCCAGCAGCTCGGGGGACATTCGAAATCAGCCCCAGCATTTT	CASSSGDIRNQPQHF
TRBD2	-	TRBJ2-2	TRBV9	TGTGCCAGCAGCGCACGACTAGCGGGGGGGCCGAACACCGGGGAGCTGTTTTTT	CASSARLAGGPNTGELFF
TRBD2	few	TRBJ2-1	TRBV19	TGTGCCAGTAGTAAAACGCGGGAGAAGCAGTTCTTC	CASSKTREKQFF
TRBD2	few	TRBJ2-3	TRBV9	TGTGCCAGCAGCCCGGCCGGGGGGGCAAGAGATACGCAGTATTTT	CASSPAGGARDTQYF
TRBD2	-	TRBJ2-2	TRBV6-2/TRBV6-3	TGTGCCAGCAGTTATTTGACTAGCGGGGGGCTATCGAACACCGGGGAGCTGTTTTTT	CASSYLTSGGLSNTGELFF
-	few	TRBJ2-2	TRBV9	TGTGCCAGCAGCGGACCTCGAGGGCTTGGCGCCGGGGAGCTGTTTTTT	CASSGPRGLGAGELFF
TRBD1	few	TRBJ1-2	TRBV5-1	TGCGCCAGCAGCCTGGGGACAGGGATGTATGGCTACACCTTC	CASSLGTGMYGYTF
-	-	TRBJ1-1	TRBV6-5	TGTGCCAGCAGTTACTCGATGTCTAATGAAGCTTTCTTT	CASSYSMSNEAFF
-	-	TRBJ2-6	TRBV7-2	TGTGCCAGCAGCTTAGTGGTCGGGGGCTCTGGGGCCAACGTCCTGACTTTC	CASSLVVGGSGANVLTF
TRBD1	-	TRBJ2-7	TRBV5-1	TGCGCCAGCACCCTGACAGGGTATAACAACGAGCAGTACTTC	CASTLTGYNNEQYF
TRBD2	few	TRBJ2-2	TRBV12-3/TRBV12-4	TGTGCCAGCACCGAAGGACTAGCGGGATCTTCAGGGGAGCTGTTTTTT	CASTEGLAGSSGELFF
TRBD2	few	TRBJ2-1	TRBV5-1	TGCGCCAGCAGCCAACTAGCGGGTGGACCCAATGAGCAGTTCTTC	CASSQLAGGPNEQFF